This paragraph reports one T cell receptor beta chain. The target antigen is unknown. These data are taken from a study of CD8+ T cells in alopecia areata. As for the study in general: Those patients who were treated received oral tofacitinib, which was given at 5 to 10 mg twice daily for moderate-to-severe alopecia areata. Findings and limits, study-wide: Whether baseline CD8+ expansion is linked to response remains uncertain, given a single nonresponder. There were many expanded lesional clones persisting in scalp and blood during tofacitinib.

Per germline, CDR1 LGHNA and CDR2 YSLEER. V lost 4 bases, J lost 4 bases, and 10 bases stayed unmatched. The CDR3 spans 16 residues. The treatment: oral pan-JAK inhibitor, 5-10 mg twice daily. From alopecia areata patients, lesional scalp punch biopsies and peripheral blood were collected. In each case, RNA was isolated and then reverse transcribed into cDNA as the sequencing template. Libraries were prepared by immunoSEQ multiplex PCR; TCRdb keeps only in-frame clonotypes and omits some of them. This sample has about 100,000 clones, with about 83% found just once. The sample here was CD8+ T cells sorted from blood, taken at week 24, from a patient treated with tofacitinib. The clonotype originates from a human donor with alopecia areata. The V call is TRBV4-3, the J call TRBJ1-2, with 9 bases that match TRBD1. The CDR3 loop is CASSPSGTGPFYGYTF. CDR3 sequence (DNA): TGCGCCAGCAGCCCGTCCGGGACAGGGCCCTTCTATGGCTACACCTTC.